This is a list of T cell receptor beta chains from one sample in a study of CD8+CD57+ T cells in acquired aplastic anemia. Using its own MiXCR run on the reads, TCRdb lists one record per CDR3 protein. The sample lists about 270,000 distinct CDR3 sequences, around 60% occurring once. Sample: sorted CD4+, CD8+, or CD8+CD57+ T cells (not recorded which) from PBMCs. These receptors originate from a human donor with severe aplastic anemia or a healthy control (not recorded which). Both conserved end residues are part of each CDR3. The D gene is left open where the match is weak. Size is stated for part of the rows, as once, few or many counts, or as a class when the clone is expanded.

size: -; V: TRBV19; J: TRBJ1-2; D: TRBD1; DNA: TGTGCCAGTAGTACCACGTCCCGGACAGGGGGCTCGTCTGGCTACACCTTC; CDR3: CASSTTSRTGGSSGYTF
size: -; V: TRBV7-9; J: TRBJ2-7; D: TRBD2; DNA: TGTGCCAGCAGCTTTGGACTAGCGGGGGTACACGAGCAGTACTTC; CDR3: CASSFGLAGVHEQYF
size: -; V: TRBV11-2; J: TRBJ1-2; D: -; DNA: TGTGCCAGCAGCTCAATTAAAAAAGCCGGGCCCCAAAGGGATGGCTACACCTTC; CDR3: CASSSIKKAGPQRDGYTF
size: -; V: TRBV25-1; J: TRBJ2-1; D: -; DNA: TGTGCCAGCAGTGAAGTGGCGAACTCCTACAATGAGCAGTTCTTC; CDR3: CASSEVANSYNEQFF
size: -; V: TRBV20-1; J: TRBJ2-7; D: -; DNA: TGCAGTGCTAGAGATACGGACACTCCTAGGACCTACGAGCAGTACTTC; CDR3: CSARDTDTPRTYEQYF
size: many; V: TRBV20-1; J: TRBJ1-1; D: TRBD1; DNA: TGCAGTGCCCCCTCGACAGGGAGGGCTGAAGCTTTCTTT; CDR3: CSAPSTGRAEAFF
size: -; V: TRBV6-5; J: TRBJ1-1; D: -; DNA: TGTGCCAGCAGTTACAGGGGCACGTACACTGAAGCTTTCTTT; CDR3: CASSYRGTYTEAFF
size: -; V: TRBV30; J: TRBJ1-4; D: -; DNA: TGTGCCTGGAGTGTAGGGGCCCTACAGTTGGAAAAACTGTTTTTT; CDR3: CAWSVGALQLEKLFF
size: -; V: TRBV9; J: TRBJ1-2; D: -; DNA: TGTGCCAGCAGCTTGTGGACCTCGGGGAGGTATGGCTACACCTTC; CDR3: CASSLWTSGRYGYTF
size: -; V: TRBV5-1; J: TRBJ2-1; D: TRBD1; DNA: TGCGCCAGCAACGTACTAACAGGGGGCGGTGAGCAGTTCTTC; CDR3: CASNVLTGGGEQFF
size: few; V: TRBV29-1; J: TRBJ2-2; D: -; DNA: TGCAGCGTTGCGGGACACTTGAACACCGGGGAGCTGTTTTTT; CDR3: CSVAGHLNTGELFF
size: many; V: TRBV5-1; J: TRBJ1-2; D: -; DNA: TGCGCCAGCAGCCCGACCCTTGGGAGCCCCAATGGCTACACCTTC; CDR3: CASSPTLGSPNGYTF
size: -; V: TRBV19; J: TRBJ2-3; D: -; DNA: TGTGCCAGTAGTATAGTCCACGAGCCCCAGTATTTT; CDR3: CASSIVHEPQYF
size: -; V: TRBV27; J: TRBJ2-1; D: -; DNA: TGTGCCAGCAGCCCAGCGGGACTGGGCAGGGGTATAATCGGGCAGTTCTTC; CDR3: CASSPAGLGRGIIGQFF
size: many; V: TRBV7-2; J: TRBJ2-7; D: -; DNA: TGTGCCAGCAGCTTCCCGCCCAGGGGTAGGACCCCCTACGAGCAGTACTTC; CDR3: CASSFPPRGRTPYEQYF
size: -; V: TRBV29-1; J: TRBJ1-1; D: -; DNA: TGCAGCGTTGAGTCGGGGACAGCTTTCTTT; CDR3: CSVESGTAFF
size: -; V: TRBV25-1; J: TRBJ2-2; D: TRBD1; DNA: TGTGCCAGCAGTGATCCCGGGACAGGGGCCACCGGGGAGCTGTTTTTT; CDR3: CASSDPGTGATGELFF
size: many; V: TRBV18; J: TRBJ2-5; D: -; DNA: TGTGCCAGCTCACCAAACGTCAGGCCGGAGACCCAGTACTTC; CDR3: CASSPNVRPETQYF
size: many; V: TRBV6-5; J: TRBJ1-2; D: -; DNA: TGTGCCAATTCCGCTCTGGACTCTTATGGCTACACCTTC; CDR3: CANSALDSYGYTF
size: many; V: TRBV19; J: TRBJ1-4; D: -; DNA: TGTGCCAGTAGTATGCCGGGACGGACTAATGAAAAACTGTTTTTT; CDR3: CASSMPGRTNEKLFF
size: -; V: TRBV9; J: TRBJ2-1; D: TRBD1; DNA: TGTGCCAGCAGCGTGATGACAGGGACCTCCTACAATGAGCAGTTCTTC; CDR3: CASSVMTGTSYNEQFF
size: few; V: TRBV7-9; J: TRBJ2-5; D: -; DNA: TGTGCCAGCACCACGTGGAGGACCCAGTACTTC; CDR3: CASTTWRTQYF
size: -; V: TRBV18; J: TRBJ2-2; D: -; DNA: TGTGCCAGCTCTCCAACCGGGACGAGGACGAACACCGAGGAGCTGTTTTTT; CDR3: CASSPTGTRTNTEELFF
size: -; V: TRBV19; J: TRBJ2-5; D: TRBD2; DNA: TGTGCCAGTAGTATAGTCCGGGAGAGGGAGGGGACCCAGTACTTC; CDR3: CASSIVREREGTQYF
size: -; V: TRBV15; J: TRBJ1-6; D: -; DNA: TGTGCCATTAGCAGAGTATGGGGGGCCGATAATTCACCCCTCCACTTT; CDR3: CAISRVWGADNSPLHF
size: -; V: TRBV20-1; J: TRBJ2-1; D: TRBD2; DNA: TGCAGTGCGTGGACTAGCGGGAGCTATGAGCAGTTCTTC; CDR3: CSAWTSGSYEQFF
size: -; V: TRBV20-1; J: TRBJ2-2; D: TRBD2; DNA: TGCAGTGCTAGGAATTTAGCGGGGGTCTCCGGGGAGCTGTTTTTT; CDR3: CSARNLAGVSGELFF
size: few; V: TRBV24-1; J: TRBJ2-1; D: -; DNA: TGTGCCACCAGTGATTTAAGGCATGACGGGAGCTCCTACAATGAGCAGTTCTTC; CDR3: CATSDLRHDGSSYNEQFF
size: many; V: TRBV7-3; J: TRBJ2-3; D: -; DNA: TGTGCCAGCAGCGACGGGACCACAGATACGCAGTATTTT; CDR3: CASSDGTTDTQYF
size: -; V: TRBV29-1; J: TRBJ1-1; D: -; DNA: TGCAGCGTTGTTGGATTGTATAACACTGAAGCTTTCTTT; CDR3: CSVVGLYNTEAFF
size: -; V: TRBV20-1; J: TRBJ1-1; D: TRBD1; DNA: TGCAGTGCTAGCCTCCGGGACAGGGACACTGAAGCTTTCTTT; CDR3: CSASLRDRDTEAFF
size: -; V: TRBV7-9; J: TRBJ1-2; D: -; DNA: TGTGCCAGCAGAGAGAAGGGTGCTAACTATGGCTACACCTTC; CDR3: CASREKGANYGYTF
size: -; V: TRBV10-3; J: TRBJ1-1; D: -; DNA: TGTGCCATCCGAAAGAACACTGAAGCTTTCTTT; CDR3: CAIRKNTEAFF
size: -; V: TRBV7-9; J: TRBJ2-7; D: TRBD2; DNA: TGTGCCAGCAGCCCTACCGGGACTAGCGGGAGGGGGAACTACGAGCAGTACTTC; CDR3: CASSPTGTSGRGNYEQYF
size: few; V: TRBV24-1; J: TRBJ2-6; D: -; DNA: TGTGCCACCCCCCCCCCTCTCCCTGGGGCCAACGTCCTGACTTTC; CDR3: CATPPPLPGANVLTF
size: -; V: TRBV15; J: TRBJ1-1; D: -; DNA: TGTGCCACCAGCAGAGATGTGGGCGATAAAGCTTTCTTT; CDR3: CATSRDVGDKAFF
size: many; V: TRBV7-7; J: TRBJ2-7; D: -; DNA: TGTGCTAGCAGCTTATTCCAGGGCCACGAGCAGTACTTC; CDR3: CASSLFQGHEQYF
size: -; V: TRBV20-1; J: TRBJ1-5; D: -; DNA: TGCAGTGCTAGCGGGCAGGGCGATCAGCCCCAGCATTTT; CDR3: CSASGQGDQPQHF
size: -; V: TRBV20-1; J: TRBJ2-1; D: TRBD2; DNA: TGCAGTGCTACTCGGACTAGCGGGGGGACTGAGCAGTTCTTC; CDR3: CSATRTSGGTEQFF
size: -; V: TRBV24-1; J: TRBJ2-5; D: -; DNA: TGTGCCACCAGTGATTCTGACACGGAGCACTTTCGGTACCAAGAGACCCAGTACTTC; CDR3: CATSDSDTEHFRYQETQYF
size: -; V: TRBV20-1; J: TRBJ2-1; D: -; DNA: TGCAGCGTAGGGGTGGGGCGCGCCCCCAATGAGCAGTTCTTC; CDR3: CSVGVGRAPNEQFF